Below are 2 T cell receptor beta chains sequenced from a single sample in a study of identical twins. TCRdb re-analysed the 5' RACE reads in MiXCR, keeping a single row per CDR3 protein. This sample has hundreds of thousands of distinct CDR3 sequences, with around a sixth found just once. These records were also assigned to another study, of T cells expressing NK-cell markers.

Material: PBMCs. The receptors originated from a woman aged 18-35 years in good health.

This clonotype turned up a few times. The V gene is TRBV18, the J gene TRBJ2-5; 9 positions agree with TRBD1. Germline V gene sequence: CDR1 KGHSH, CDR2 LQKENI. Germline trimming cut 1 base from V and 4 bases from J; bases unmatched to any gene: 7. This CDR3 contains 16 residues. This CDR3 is CASSPLRDRVSETQYF. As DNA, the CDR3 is TGTGCCAGCTCACCACTCCGGGACAGGGTTTCAGAGACCCAGTACTTC. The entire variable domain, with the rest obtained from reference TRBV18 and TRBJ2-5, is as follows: NAGVMQNPRHLVRRRGQEARLRCSPMKGHSHVYWYRQLPEEGLKFMVYLQKENIIDESGMPKERFSAEFPKEGPSILRIQQVVRGDSAAYFCASSPLRDRVSETQYFGPGTRLLVL.

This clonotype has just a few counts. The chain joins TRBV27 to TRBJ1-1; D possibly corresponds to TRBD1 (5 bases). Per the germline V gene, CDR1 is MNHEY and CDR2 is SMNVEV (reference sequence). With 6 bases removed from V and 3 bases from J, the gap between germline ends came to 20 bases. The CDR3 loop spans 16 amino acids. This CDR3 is CASSSLREPTDTEAFF. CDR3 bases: TGTGCCAGCAGCTCCCTCAGGGAACCCACGGACACTGAAGCTTTCTTT.